This T cell receptor (beta chain) was captured by sequencing in a study of tumor and adjacent non-tumor tissue in lung cancer. The template was RNA from unsorted bulk tissue. Study results and limitations: Normal lung showed higher cumulative top 100 clone frequency than tumor. Significantly higher TCR diversity was found in tumor than normal lung.

A modified ARM-PCR protocol with three rounds of nested PCR amplified TCRbeta. TCRdb processed the multiplex PCR reads anew with MiXCR; each CDR3 protein has one entry. Among fewer than 120,000 distinct CDR3 sequences listed, nearly 85% were seen once. Comment on this clonotype: Antigen specificity is unknown. One end of the junction is discordant with germline, which a read error may explain.

The length of the CDR3 is 13 residues. Germline V lookup: CDR1 SGHTA, CDR2 FQGTGA. The TCR comes from a man aged 65 to 79 with non-small cell lung cancer. The specimen sequenced was lung tumor tissue. V is TRBV7-3 and J is TRBJ2-1; D uncertain. The CDR3 DNA reads TGTGGCAGCAGTCAGAGCTCCTATAATGAGCAGCTCTTC. Its protein is CGSSQSSYNEQLF.